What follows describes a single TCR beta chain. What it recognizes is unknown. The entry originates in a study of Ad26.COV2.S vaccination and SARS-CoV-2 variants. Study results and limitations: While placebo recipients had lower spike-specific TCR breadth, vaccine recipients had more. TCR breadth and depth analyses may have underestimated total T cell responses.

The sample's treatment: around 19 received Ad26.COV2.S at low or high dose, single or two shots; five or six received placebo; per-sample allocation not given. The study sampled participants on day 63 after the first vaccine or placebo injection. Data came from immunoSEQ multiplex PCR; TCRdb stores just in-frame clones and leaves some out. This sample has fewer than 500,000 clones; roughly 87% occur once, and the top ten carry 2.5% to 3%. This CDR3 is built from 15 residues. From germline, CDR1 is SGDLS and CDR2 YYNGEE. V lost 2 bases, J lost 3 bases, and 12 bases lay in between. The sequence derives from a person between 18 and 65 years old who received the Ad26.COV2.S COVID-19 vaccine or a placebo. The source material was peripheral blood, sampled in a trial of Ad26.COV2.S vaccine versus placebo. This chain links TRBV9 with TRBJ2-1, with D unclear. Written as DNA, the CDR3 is TGTGCCAGCAGCGTTAACTATCAAGACTACAATGAGCAGTTCTTC. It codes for CASSVNYQDYNEQFF.